The 5 T cell receptor beta chains listed next were all sequenced from one sample in a study of early T cells in non-severe SARS-CoV-2 infection. Each CDR3 protein gets one entry after TCRdb re-called the 5' RACE reads with MiXCR. The sample lists about 59,000 distinct CDR3 sequences; roughly an eighth were seen once. The input for sequencing was whole blood, taken at baseline. These receptors were collected from an adult who was a healthcare worker with PCR-confirmed SARS-CoV-2 infection or an uninfected control (not recorded which).

This clonotype was found many times. The V gene is TRBV27, the J gene TRBJ1-5; D may be TRBD1 (6 bases). This CDR3 spans 15 amino acids. The germline V and J ends were trimmed by 4 bases and 6 bases, with 16 bases remaining between them. Germline V gives CDR1 MNHEY, CDR2 SMNVEV (reference sequence). CDR3 amino acids: CASSSGGAGVQPQHF. Written as DNA, the CDR3 is TGTGCCAGCAGTTCCGGGGGGGCGGGAGTTCAGCCCCAGCATTTT.

This clonotype occurred a few times. The chain combines TRBV6-5 with TRBJ1-1; D is ambiguous. In germline, CDR1 is MNHEY, CDR2 SVGAGI. The CDR3 is 15 residues long. V was pared by 0 bases and J by 3 bases, with 11 bases between. The CDR3 DNA follows: TGTGCCAGCAGTTACTCGCGGACCGATCACACTGAAGCTTTCTTT. It encodes CASSYSRTDHTEAFF.

V and J are TRBV7-3 and TRBJ2-2, with TRBD2 matching 7 bases. The trim removed 5 bases at V and 2 bases at J, leaving 5 bases unmatched. The CDR3 totals 15 residues. From germline, CDR1 is SGHTA and CDR2 FQGTGA. CDR3 residues: CASSAGGGNTGELFF. CDR3 nucleotides: TGTGCCAGCAGCGCCGGCGGGGGAAACACCGGGGAGCTGTTTTTT.

This clonotype was recorded many times. This rearrangement joins TRBV4-3 to TRBJ2-3, with TRBD1 matching 7 bases. CDR3 length: 15 amino acids. Germline loops: CDR1 LGHNA, CDR2 YSLEER. With V trimmed by 4 bases and J by 0 bases, 4 bases remained unmatched. The CDR3 loop reads CASSLGGGSTDTQYF. The DNA for the CDR3 is TGCGCCAGCAGCCTAGGGGGCGGTAGCACAGATACGCAGTATTTT.

This clonotype was seen only a few times. This sequence joins TRBV5-1 and TRBJ2-2; 7 positions agree with TRBD1. V was pared by 1 base and J by 3 bases, with 6 bases of the junction left unmatched. Germline CDR1 reads SGHRS; CDR2 reads YFSETQ. This CDR3 contains 16 residues. CDR3 loop: CASSLRDSRYTGELFF. For the CDR3, the DNA is TGCGCCAGCAGCTTGCGGGACAGCCGATACACCGGGGAGCTGTTTTTT.